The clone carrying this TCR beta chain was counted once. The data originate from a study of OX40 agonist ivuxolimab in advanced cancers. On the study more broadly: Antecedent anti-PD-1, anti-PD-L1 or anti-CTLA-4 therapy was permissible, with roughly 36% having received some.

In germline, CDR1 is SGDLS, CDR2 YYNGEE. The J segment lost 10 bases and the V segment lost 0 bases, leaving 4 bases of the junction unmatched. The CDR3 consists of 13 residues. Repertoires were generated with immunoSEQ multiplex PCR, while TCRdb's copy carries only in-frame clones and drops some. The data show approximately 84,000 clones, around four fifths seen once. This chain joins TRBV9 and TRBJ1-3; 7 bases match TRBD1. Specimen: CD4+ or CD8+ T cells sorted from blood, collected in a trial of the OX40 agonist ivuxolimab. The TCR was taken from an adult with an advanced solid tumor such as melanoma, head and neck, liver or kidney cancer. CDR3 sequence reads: CASSVGGTATIYF. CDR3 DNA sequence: TGTGCCAGCAGCGTAGGAGGGACAGCTACCATATATTTT.